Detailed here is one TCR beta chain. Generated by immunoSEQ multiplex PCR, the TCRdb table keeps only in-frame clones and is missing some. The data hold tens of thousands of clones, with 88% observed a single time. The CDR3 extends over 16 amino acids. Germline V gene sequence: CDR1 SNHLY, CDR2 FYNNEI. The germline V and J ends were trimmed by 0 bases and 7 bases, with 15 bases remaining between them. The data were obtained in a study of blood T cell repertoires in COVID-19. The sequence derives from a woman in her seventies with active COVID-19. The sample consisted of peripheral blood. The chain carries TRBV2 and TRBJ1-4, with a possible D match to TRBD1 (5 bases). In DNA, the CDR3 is TGTGCCAGCAGTGAAGCTCAAGGGGTTGGTCGTGAAAAACTGTTTTTT. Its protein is CASSEAQGVGREKLFF.